The following is a T cell receptor beta chain sequence with its context. The data stem from a study of blood T cell repertoires in COVID-19. Overall study context: Acute and convalescent COVID-19 samples came from the United States, Italy and Spain.

Per the original data handling: Reference gene primers were amplified, and this amplification served to estimate nucleated cell counts. Some clones are missing from TCRdb's copy, which holds only in-frame ones; the method was immunoSEQ multiplex PCR. The V and J calls and clone size are taken from that table; D and trimming were inferred from the DNA. The table lists 50,000 to 55,000 clones, about 79% of them singletons. The V segment lost 5 bases and the J segment 8 bases; nucleotides outside the gene matches: 12. Per the germline V gene, CDR1 is SEHNR and CDR2 is FQNEAQ (reference sequence). The CDR3 has 15 residues.

The chain joins TRBV7-9 to TRBJ1-2; the match to TRBD1 covers 9 bases. This clonotype originated in a man aged 80 or over with COVID-19, enrolled during active disease. Sequenced material: peripheral blood. The DNA for the CDR3 is TGTGCCAGCAGCCCCCCGGGACAGGGTTCGCGCGGCTACACCTTC. Translation gives CASSPPGQGSRGYTF.